This TCR beta chain was sequenced for a study of blood T cell repertoires in COVID-19. Study information: Acute and convalescent COVID-19 samples came from the United States, Italy and Spain.

Clones were sequenced by immunoSEQ multiplex PCR, and TCRdb holds only the in-frame ones, with some missing. The data contain roughly 140,000 clones, about 80% of them seen just once; the ten biggest clones take up around 3.7%. CDR1 WNHNN and CDR2 SYGVQD come from the germline V gene (reference sequence). The V gene lost 5 bases and the J gene lost 4 bases, with 12 bases spanning the gap. This CDR3 contains 14 residues. The chain carries TRBV10-1 and TRBJ2-1, with D possibly matching TRBD2 (6 bases). Material: peripheral blood. The source of this sequence is a man between 65 and 85 years old who had recovered from COVID-19. The DNA of the CDR3 is TGCGCCAGCAGTTCGTCTAGCGAGTACAATGAGCAGTTCTTC. Its translation: CASSSSSEYNEQFF.